This T cell receptor (beta chain) originates from a study of CD8+CD57+ T cells in acquired aplastic anemia. TCR beta VDJ and CDR3 profiling used genomic DNA as template. In TCRdb, the reads were re-called with MiXCR into one record per CDR3 protein. The profile shows some 130,000 distinct CDR3 sequences, around 46% of them singletons. CDR1 is LNHDA and CDR2 is SQIVND in the germline V gene (reference sequence). V was pared by 3 bases and J by 2 bases, with 10 bases between. The CDR3 length is 15 residues. This clonotype was seen only a few times. Sample: sorted CD4+, CD8+, or CD8+CD57+ T cells (not recorded which) from PBMCs. The rearrangement joins TRBV19 to TRBJ2-2; D gene unclear. The source of this sequence is a human donor in good health, serving as a control. The CDR3 region is CASSMPPTNTGELFF. CDR3 in DNA: TGTGCCAGTAGTATGCCCCCAACTAACACCGGGGAGCTGTTTTTT.